This T cell receptor beta chain was sequenced for a study of OX40 agonist ivuxolimab in advanced cancers. Whole-study context: Males comprised over 80% of the group, whose mean age was approximately 60 years (range about 23 to 80).

The method was immunoSEQ multiplex PCR; TCRdb's version includes in-frame clones alone and lacks a portion of them. The sample consists of approximately 79,000 clones, approximately 95% of them appearing once. Per the germline V gene, CDR1 is MNHNS and CDR2 is SASEGT. Trimming removed 4 bases at V and 5 bases at J, with 21 bases between. The CDR3 covers 16 residues. This TCR derives from an adult with an advanced solid tumor such as melanoma, head and neck, liver or kidney cancer. The chain joins TRBV6-1 to TRBJ2-7; tentative D call: TRBD2 (6 bases). Sequences were derived from CD4+ or CD8+ T cells sorted from blood, sampled in a trial of the OX40 agonist ivuxolimab. CDR3 sequence (DNA): TGTGCCAGCAGTGCCCCGGGCGGGGAGAACCCCCACGAGCAGTACTTC. Its protein product is CASSAPGGENPHEQYF.